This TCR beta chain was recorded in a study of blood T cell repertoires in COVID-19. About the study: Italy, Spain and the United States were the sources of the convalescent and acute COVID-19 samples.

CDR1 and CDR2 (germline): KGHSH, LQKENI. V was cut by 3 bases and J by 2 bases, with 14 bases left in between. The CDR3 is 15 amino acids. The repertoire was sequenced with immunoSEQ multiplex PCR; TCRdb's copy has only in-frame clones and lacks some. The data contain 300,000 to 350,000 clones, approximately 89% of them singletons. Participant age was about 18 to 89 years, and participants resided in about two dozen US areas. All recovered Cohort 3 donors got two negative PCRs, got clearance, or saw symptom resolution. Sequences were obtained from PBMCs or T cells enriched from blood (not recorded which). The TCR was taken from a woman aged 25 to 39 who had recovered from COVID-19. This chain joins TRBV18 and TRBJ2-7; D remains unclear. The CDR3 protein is CASSPLRRVTYEQYF. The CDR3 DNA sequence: TGTGCCAGCTCACCCCTGCGACGGGTAACCTACGAGCAGTACTTC.